These 13 T cell receptor beta chains originate from one sample sequenced in a study of blood T cell repertoires in COVID-19. Profiled with immunoSEQ multiplex PCR; TCRdb holds only in-frame clones, not every one. Of about 69,000 clones detected, under 90% appear once; the ten largest clones hold about 14%. Sequenced input: peripheral blood. Source of these receptors: a man in his fifties with COVID-19, enrolled during active disease.

The chain carries TRBV9 and TRBJ2-3, with 14 bases that match TRBD2. V lost 3 bases and J lost 1; bases outside the gene matches: 10. Per germline, CDR1 SGDLS and CDR2 YYNGEE. The CDR3 extends over 19 amino acids. The CDR3 DNA is TGTGCCAGCAGCGCGGGACTAGCGGGGGCCGAGGGCGGCACAGATACGCAGTATTTT. The encoded protein is CASSAGLAGAEGGTDTQYF.

The CDR3 loop reads CASSLTGQNYGYTF. Written as DNA, the CDR3 is TGTGCCAGCAGCTTAACGGGACAGAACTATGGCTACACCTTC. V usage is TRBV7-2 and J usage is TRBJ1-2; 7 nucleotides line up with TRBD1. Germline loops: CDR1 SGHTA, CDR2 FQGNSA. J lost 2 bases, V lost 2 bases, and 2 bases had no gene match. The CDR3 consists of 14 residues.

The chain employs TRBV6-1 and TRBJ1-2; perhaps TRBD1 as D (6 bases). CDR1 and CDR2 from the germline V gene are MNHNS and SASEGT. The CDR3 has 14 residues. The germline V and J ends were trimmed by 3 bases and 6 bases, with 14 bases remaining between them. This chain's CDR3 is CASSEVWTANGYTF. The DNA of the CDR3 is TGTGCCAGCAGTGAGGTGTGGACAGCTAATGGCTACACCTTC.

The chain has TRBV21-1 and TRBJ1-5. TRBV21-1 is shown as a pseudogene. The CDR3 is made up of 16 amino acids. The CDR3 DNA follows: TGTGCCAGCAGCTCCGGGGGGGTGCCAGTCAATCAGCCCCAGCATTTT. Protein sequence: CASSSGGVPVNQPQHF.

The chain links TRBV7-2 to TRBJ2-2, with no clear D. The V gene lost 2 bases and the J gene lost 5 bases, with 6 bases spanning the gap. The CDR3 is made up of 13 amino acids. Germline V gene lookup returns CDR1 SGHTA and CDR2 FQGNSA. The CDR3 reads CASSLPGTGELFF. The CDR3 DNA follows: TGTGCCAGCAGCTTACCCGGGACCGGGGAGCTGTTTTTT.

The chain couples TRBV7-9 to TRBJ1-1, with TRBD1 matching 8 bases. CDR1 SEHNR and CDR2 FQNEAQ come from the germline V gene (reference sequence). The CDR3 length is 14 residues. J lost 5 bases, V lost 5 bases, and 7 bases had no gene match. CDR3: CASSPWTGNTEAFF. The CDR3 region has the DNA TGTGCCAGCAGCCCCTGGACAGGGAATACTGAAGCTTTCTTT.

The chain carries TRBV9 and TRBJ2-5, with 7 bases fitting TRBD2. V lost 7 bases, J lost 5 bases, and 8 bases stayed unmatched. Germline V gene sequence: CDR1 SGDLS, CDR2 YYNGEE. The CDR3 extends over 13 amino acids. The CDR3 DNA sequence: TGTGCCAGCTCCGGGGGGTCGGGGGAGACCCAGTACTTC. Protein product: CASSGGSGETQYF.

The rearrangement links TRBV18 to TRBJ2-3, with 10 bases matching TRBD2. This CDR3 contains 16 residues. Germline loops: CDR1 KGHSH, CDR2 LQKENI. Germline trimming cut 3 bases from V and 4 bases from J; bases unmatched to any gene: 7. CDR3: CASSPPSGGGADTQYF. For the CDR3, the DNA is TGTGCCAGCTCACCCCCTAGCGGGGGCGGAGCAGATACGCAGTATTTT.

The J gene is TRBJ2-7, the V gene TRBV27; 7 bases are shared with TRBD1. Looked up from germline, CDR1 is MNHEY and CDR2 is SMNVEV (reference sequence). V lost 5 bases, J lost 3 bases, and 10 bases stayed unmatched. The CDR3 has 15 residues. Here the CDR3 DNA reads TGTGCCAGCAGTCAAAGGGGGACAGAAGTCTACGAGCAGTACTTC. Translating it yields CASSQRGTEVYEQYF.

This clone showed up just once. This chain connects TRBV4-3 to TRBJ2-7, with D perhaps matching TRBD1 (7 bases). Germline CDR1 LGHNA, CDR2 YSLEER. CDR3 length equals 16 residues. Deletions cut 2 bases from V and 0 bases from J, with 14 bases between. The chain's CDR3 is CASSQRQGGPSYEQYF. The CDR3 region has the DNA TGCGCCAGCAGCCAAAGACAGGGAGGTCCCTCCTACGAGCAGTACTTC.

The gene calls are TRBV7-2 and TRBJ2-6; 7 bases align to TRBD2. Trimming cost V 1 base and J 11 bases; bases outside gene matches: 5. The germline gives CDR1 SGHTA, CDR2 FQGNSA. The CDR3 has 14 amino acids. This chain's CDR3 is CASSLGAGIDVLTF. DNA for the CDR3: TGTGCCAGCAGCTTAGGAGCGGGGATTGACGTCCTGACTTTC.

This chain connects TRBV3-1 (or the pseudogene TRBV3-2) to TRBJ2-5; possible D gene TRBD2, 7 bases. The germline CDR1 and CDR2 sequences are LGHDT and YNNKEL (reference sequence). The length of the CDR3 is 14 residues. Trimming removed 1 base at V and 5 bases at J, with 11 bases between. The CDR3 DNA reads TGTGCCAGCAGCCAAGTAGGGGGAGGGGAGACCCAGTACTTC. Encoded protein: CASSQVGGGETQYF.

This clone was recorded a few times. The V gene is TRBV7-2, the J gene TRBJ1-2; 8 bases align to TRBD1. The CDR3 has 15 amino acids. CDR1 and CDR2 (germline): SGHTA, FQGNSA. Trimming at V came to 4 bases and at J to 4 bases, leaving 8 bases not matched to a gene. The CDR3 protein is CASSSPGTGRYGYTF. CDR3 in DNA: TGTGCCAGCAGCTCACCCGGGACAGGACGCTATGGCTACACCTTC.